The 6 T cell receptor beta chains in this list originate from one sample, sequenced in a study of cytomegalovirus exposure and HLA in healthy donors. Primers for the PCR totalled 60 Vbeta and 13 Jbeta. Generated by immunoSEQ multiplex PCR, the TCRdb table keeps only in-frame clones and is missing some. This sample has about 120,000 clones; approximately 65% occur once, and the top ten carry approximately 1.5%. The sample consisted of PBMCs. The source of these receptors is a man aged 18 to 30 in good health and CMV-seronegative.

The V gene is TRBV6-4, the J gene TRBJ2-2, with D possibly TRBD2 on 5 matching bases. The germline V gene encodes CDR1 MRHNA and CDR2 SNTAGT. Between the trimmed V and J ends, which lost 5 bases and 1 base, there was a span of 5 bases. The CDR3 runs 13 residues. The CDR3: CASSSGNTGELFF. CDR3 in DNA: TGTGCCAGCAGTAGCGGGAACACCGGGGAGCTGTTTTTT.

This clone was seen a single time. The chain is built from TRBV19 and TRBJ2-1; no firm D call. The CDR3 runs to 12 residues. The V and J ends lost 5 bases and 4 bases respectively, with 6 bases between them. Germline V gives CDR1 LNHDA, CDR2 SQIVND (reference sequence). DNA of the CDR3: TGTGCCAGTAGTCTACCATACAATGAGCAGTTCTTC. Translated, it gives CASSLPYNEQFF.

The chain is built from TRBV27 and TRBJ2-7, with 7 bases identical to TRBD1. CDR1 and CDR2 (germline): MNHEY, SMNVEV (reference sequence). The CDR3 contains 15 residues. V lost 4 bases, J lost 0 bases, and 6 bases stayed unmatched. The CDR3 region is CASSSPRGNSYEQYF. CDR3 nucleotides: TGTGCCAGCAGTTCCCCCAGGGGGAACTCCTACGAGCAGTACTTC.

The count of this clone is one. The J gene is TRBJ2-3, the V gene TRBV7-2; 8 bases map to TRBD2. The germline V gene has CDR1 SGHTA and CDR2 FQGNSA. Trimming took 5 bases from V and 5 from J; bases not matched to a gene: 6. The CDR3 covers 14 residues. The CDR3 region is CASSITRGGDTQYF. The CDR3 coding sequence is TGTGCCAGCAGCATTACCCGGGGGGGAGATACGCAGTATTTT.

The chain combines TRBV19 with TRBJ1-1; no firm D call. Trimming removed 5 bases from V and 1 base from J, with 8 bases in between. Germline assignment: CDR1 LNHDA and CDR2 SQIVND (reference sequence). The CDR3 runs to 13 residues. Written as DNA, the CDR3 is TGTGCCAGTAGTCTGAGAACGAACACTGAAGCTTTCTTT. It codes for CASSLRTNTEAFF.

The J gene is TRBJ1-5, the V gene TRBV13, with 11 bases fitting TRBD1. Germline assignment: CDR1 PRHDT and CDR2 FYEKMQ (reference sequence). The CDR3 contains 16 residues. Trimming took 5 bases from V and 7 from J; bases not matched to a gene: 10. As DNA, the CDR3 is TGTGCCAGCAGCACCCGAGGACAGGGGGCAGGACAGCCCCAGCATTTT. Its protein is CASSTRGQGAGQPQHF.